What follows are 8 T cell receptor beta chains derived from one specimen sequenced in a study of human T cells and chemical hapten exposure (dated by TCRdb to about 2021). Library construction relied on RACE. TCRdb records NextSeq 500 as the sequencer. The public reads were quality trimmed at Q25 with fastp and then assembled into clones with MiXCR by TCRdb, keeping productive beta chains. Rows with one shared CDR3 protein collapse into an entry with the most common genes and DNA. The sample data list roughly 50,000 distinct CDR3 sequences, and 7.5% to 10% of these were observed just once. The ten largest clones capture approximately 1.6% of the sample. The sample's time point, from its label and the paper: patch test 2, 6 weeks after DPC sensitization. The sample's treatment or condition label, decoded: therapeutic diphenylcyclopropenone sensitization with weekly scalp DPC. The sample consisted of whole blood, taken in connection with sensitization to the hapten diphenylcyclopropenone (DPC). These receptors originate from a woman aged 45-59 years with alopecia areata. Some clones in this sample may be carry-over from other donors' samples.

The V gene is TRBV12-3 or TRBV12-4, the J gene TRBJ2-7; TRBD1 matches at 10 bases. Trimming removed 5 bases from V and 3 bases from J; junction bases left unmatched: 4. The CDR3 has 14 residues. CDR3 DNA sequence: TGTGCCAGCAGTACCGGGACAGGGGACTACGAGCAGTACTTC. Protein: CASSTGTGDYEQYF.

This clonotype was detected only a few times. This chain connects TRBV12-3 or TRBV12-4 to TRBJ1-3; D unresolved. The ends were cut back, 5 bases at V and 4 bases at J, with 9 bases in the middle. The CDR3 is made up of 13 amino acids. The CDR3 DNA reads as TGTGCCAGCAGTGTACCACCCGGAAACACCATATATTTT. Residues: CASSVPPGNTIYF.

This clonotype appeared many times. V is TRBV5-1 and J is TRBJ1-5; the D is unclear. Germline V gene sequence: CDR1 SGHRS, CDR2 YFSETQ. This CDR3 spans 15 amino acids. With 0 bases removed from V and 1 base from J, the gap between germline ends came to 8 bases. For the CDR3, the DNA is TGCGCCAGCAGCTTGGACGGCCAAAGCAATCAGCCCCAGCATTTT. This encodes CASSLDGQSNQPQHF.

This clonotype appeared many times. The CDR3 coding sequence is TGTGCCAGCAGTCAGATGACTAGCGGGGGGTACAATGAGCAGTTCTTC. Translation gives CASSQMTSGGYNEQFF. The chain uses TRBV6-6 and TRBJ2-1; 13 bases are a match to TRBD2. Trimming at V came to 5 bases and at J to 4 bases, leaving 5 bases not matched to a gene. The CDR3 is 16 amino acids. CDR1 MNHNY and CDR2 SVGAGI come from the germline V gene (reference sequence).

This clonotype was observed many times. The chain is built from TRBV7-9 and TRBJ1-1; possibly TRBD1 for D (5 bases). The CDR3 runs 14 residues. V lost 5 bases to trimming and J lost 4 bases, with 14 bases between them. In germline, CDR1 is SEHNR, CDR2 FQNEAQ (reference sequence). CDR3 bases: TGTGCCAGCAGCCGAGGGACTACTGGCACTGAAGCTTTCTTT. Translation: CASSRGTTGTEAFF.

This clonotype was counted at least ten times. The chain combines TRBV7-9 with TRBJ2-7; D uncertain. Trimming took off 5 bases at V and 2 bases at J, with 19 bases between the two ends. CDR1 and CDR2 from the germline V gene are SEHNR and FQNEAQ (reference sequence). CDR3 size: 16 residues. The CDR3 is CASSLPSGGATYEQYF. CDR3 DNA sequence: TGTGCCAGCAGCCTACCCTCGGGCGGAGCTACCTACGAGCAGTACTTC.

The rearrangement links TRBV7-9 to TRBJ2-2; 7 nucleotides align to TRBD2. The CDR3 has 15 residues. The ends lost 9 bases at V and 1 base at J; junction bases unmatched: 8. Germline V CDR1 and CDR2: SEHNR, FQNEAQ (reference sequence). The CDR3 loop is CASPSGAQNTGELFF. Here the CDR3 DNA reads TGTGCCAGTCCCAGCGGGGCTCAGAACACCGGGGAGCTGTTTTTT.

This clonotype showed up just a few times. CDR3 bases: TGTGCCATCAGTGAGTCGGAAGGAGACGAAGAGCAGTTCTTC. Its protein product is CAISESEGDEEQFF. The chain has TRBV10-3 and TRBJ2-1; D unresolved. Trimming removed 0 bases at V and 10 bases at J, with 13 bases between. The CDR3 sequence is 14 residues long. Germline CDR1 is ENHRY and CDR2 is SYGVKD.